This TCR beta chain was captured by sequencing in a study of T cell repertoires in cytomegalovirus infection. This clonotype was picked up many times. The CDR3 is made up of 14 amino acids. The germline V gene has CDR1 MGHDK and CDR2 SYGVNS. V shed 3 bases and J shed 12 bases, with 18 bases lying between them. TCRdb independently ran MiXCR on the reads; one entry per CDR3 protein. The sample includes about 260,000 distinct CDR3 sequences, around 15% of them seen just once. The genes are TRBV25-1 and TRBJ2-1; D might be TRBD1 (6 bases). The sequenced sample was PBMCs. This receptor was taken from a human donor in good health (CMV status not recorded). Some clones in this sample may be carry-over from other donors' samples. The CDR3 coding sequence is TGTGCCAGCAGTGAGCATCTCACAGGGAAGGGGCAGTTCTTC. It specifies CASSEHLTGKGQFF.